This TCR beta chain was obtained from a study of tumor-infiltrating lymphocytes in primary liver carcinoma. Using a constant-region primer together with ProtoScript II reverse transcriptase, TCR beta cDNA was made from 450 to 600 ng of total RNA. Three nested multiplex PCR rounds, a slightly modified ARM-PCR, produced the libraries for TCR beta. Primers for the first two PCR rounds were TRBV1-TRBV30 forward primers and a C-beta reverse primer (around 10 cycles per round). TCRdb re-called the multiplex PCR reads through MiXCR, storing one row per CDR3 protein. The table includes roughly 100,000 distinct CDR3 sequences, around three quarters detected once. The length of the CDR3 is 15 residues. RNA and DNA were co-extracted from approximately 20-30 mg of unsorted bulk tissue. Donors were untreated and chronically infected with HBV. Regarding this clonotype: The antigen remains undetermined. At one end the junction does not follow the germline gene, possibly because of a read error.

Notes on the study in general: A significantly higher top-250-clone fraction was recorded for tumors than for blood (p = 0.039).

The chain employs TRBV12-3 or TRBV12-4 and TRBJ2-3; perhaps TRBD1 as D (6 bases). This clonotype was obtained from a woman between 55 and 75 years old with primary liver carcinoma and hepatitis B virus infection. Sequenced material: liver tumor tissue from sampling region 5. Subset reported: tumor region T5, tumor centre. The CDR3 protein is CVSTRGQISTDTQYF. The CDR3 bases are TGTGTCAGCACCCGCGGACAGATTAGCACAGATACGCAGTATTTT.